This is a list of T cell receptor beta chains from one sample in a study of T cell responses to AZD1222 COVID-19 vaccine. Some clones are missing from TCRdb's copy, which holds only in-frame ones; the method was immunoSEQ multiplex PCR. The table has around 160,000 clones, about 90% seen once. The source was peripheral blood, collected on day 0 of MenACWY control vaccination. The receptors originated from an adult in good health. Each CDR3 is given with its conserved first and last residue. The D gene is left open where the match is weak. Clone size, where shown, is once, few, many, or a class for clones that have expanded.

NA	TRBV7-9	NA	TRBJ2-1	CASKGGGSGNEQFF	TGTGCCAGCAAGGGAGGGGGGTCCGGCAATGAGCAGTTCTTC
NA	TRBV7-9	NA	TRBJ2-3	CASSLAVVQVTDTQYF	TGTGCCAGCAGCTTAGCGGTCGTTCAGGTAACAGATACGCAGTATTTT
NA	TRBV5-5	TRBD1	TRBJ1-2	CASSSITGGYGYTF	TGTGCCAGCAGCTCGATCACAGGGGGCTATGGCTACACCTTC
once	TRBV29-1	TRBD1	TRBJ1-1	CSVRWVGGGDLNTEAFF	TGCAGCGTCCGCTGGGTAGGGGGCGGGGACCTGAACACTGAAGCTTTCTTT
NA	TRBV9	NA	TRBJ2-7	CASSEDSYYEQYF	TGTGCCAGCAGTGAGGACAGTTACTACGAGCAGTACTTC
NA	TRBV5-5	NA	TRBJ2-4	CASGGGQTNGIQYF	TGTGCCAGTGGGGGGGGACAGACCAACGGCATTCAGTACTTC
NA	TRBV5-5	NA	TRBJ2-7	CASSSRAKTWLGNEQYF	TGTGCCAGCAGCTCCCGGGCCAAAACATGGTTGGGCAACGAGCAGTACTTC
NA	TRBV2	NA	TRBJ1-6	CASSDPSSSYNSPLHF	TGTGCCAGCAGTGATCCCTCGTCCTCCTATAATTCACCCCTCCACTTT
NA	TRBV5-1	TRBD2	TRBJ2-1	CASSGRPLSGSRHEQFF	TGCGCCAGCAGCGGCCGCCCCCTTAGCGGGAGTCGGCATGAGCAGTTCTTC
NA	TRBV7-3	TRBD1	TRBJ1-2	CASSASGGELRLLRYTF	TGTGCCAGCAGCGCCTCAGGGGGAGAACTTCGCCTTTTGCGCTACACCTTC
NA	TRBV28	TRBD1	TRBJ1-2	CASSPSGTGTEGYTF	TGTGCCAGCAGTCCCAGCGGGACAGGGACAGAAGGCTACACCTTC
NA	TRBV19	TRBD1	TRBJ1-1	CASRDRGGNTEAFF	TGTGCCAGTAGGGACAGGGGAGGGAACACTGAAGCTTTCTTT
NA	TRBV7-2	TRBD2	TRBJ2-5	CASSPTSGKETQYF	TGTGCCAGCAGCCCGACTAGCGGAAAAGAGACCCAGTACTTC
NA	TRBV5-1	TRBD2	TRBJ2-7	CASSSGGRDEQYF	TGCGCCAGCAGCTCGGGAGGCCGGGACGAGCAGTACTTC
few	TRBV9	NA	TRBJ1-1	CASSVASEGSEAFF	TGTGCCAGCAGCGTAGCTAGCGAGGGCAGTGAAGCTTTCTTT